The 25 T cell receptor beta chains in this list originate from one sample, sequenced in a study of shared clonotypes between healthy human individuals. Generated by immunoSEQ multiplex PCR, the TCRdb table keeps only in-frame clones and is missing some. The table lists about 2 million clones, roughly 94% of them singletons. CD45RO negativity and positive selection for CCR7 defined naive CD8 cells, a population that excluded terminally differentiated effector memory CD45RA+ cells. Input material: naive CD8+ T cells sorted from blood. The source is a young man in good health.

V usage is TRBV6-5 and J usage is TRBJ2-3, with TRBD2 as a possible D gene (6 bases). Trimming stripped 2 bases from V and 0 bases from J, with 12 bases between. The CDR3 totals 16 residues. Looked up from germline, CDR1 is MNHEY and CDR2 is SVGAGI. The CDR3 here is CASSYGPGDSTDTQYF. The DNA for the CDR3 is TGTGCCAGCAGTTACGGGCCGGGGGACAGCACAGATACGCAGTATTTT.

A word on this clone: Other nucleotide sequences in the sample specify the same CDR3. The chain links TRBV4-3 to TRBJ2-7; D is undetermined. Trimming left V 0 bases short and J 2 bases short, with 5 bases between. The CDR3 is 13 residues long. The germline V gene has CDR1 LGHNA and CDR2 YSLEER. In DNA, the CDR3 is TGCGCCAGCAGCCAAGATTTGGCCTACGAGCAGTACTTC. It translates to CASSQDLAYEQYF.

The V and J genes are TRBV27 and TRBJ2-3; 8 bases align to TRBD2. The CDR3 covers 16 residues. Germline V CDR1 and CDR2: MNHEY, SMNVEV (reference sequence). V trimming: 4 bases; J trimming: 4 bases; junction bases outside the gene matches: 10. The CDR3, as DNA: TGTGCCAGCAGTTCCCGGGAGGGGGGGCGGTCAGATACGCAGTATTTT. Encoded protein: CASSSREGGRSDTQYF.

V gene TRBV10-3 combines with J gene TRBJ2-7, with D perhaps given as TRBD1 or TRBD2 (5 bases each). The CDR3 has 14 residues. The germline V gene encodes CDR1 ENHRY and CDR2 SYGVKD. The V and J ends lost 2 bases and 3 bases respectively, with 11 bases between them. The CDR3 DNA is TGTGCCATCAGTGAGGAGGGGTGGGACTACGAGCAGTACTTC. Translation: CAISEEGWDYEQYF.

This rearrangement joins TRBV7-9 to TRBJ2-1; 8 positions agree with TRBD2. Germline trimming cut 6 bases from V and 9 bases from J; bases unmatched to any gene: 7. Germline V lookup: CDR1 SEHNR, CDR2 FQNEAQ (reference sequence). The CDR3 length is 13 residues. CDR3 protein: CASRPAGDAEQFF. CDR3 coding DNA: TGTGCCAGCAGGCCAGCGGGAGACGCTGAGCAGTTCTTC.

V and J are TRBV15 and TRBJ2-1, with D unresolved. Trimming shortened V by 11 bases and J by 4 bases, and 15 bases separated the two germline ends. Germline V gives CDR1 LNHNV, CDR2 YYDKDF (reference sequence). The CDR3 extends over 13 amino acids. The CDR3 DNA is TGTGCCTCGACCACACTACCTTACAATGAGCAGTTCTTC. It encodes CASTTLPYNEQFF.

This sequence joins TRBV4-1 and TRBJ1-5; D remains ambiguous. Trimming took off 1 base at V and 3 bases at J, with 10 bases between the two ends. In germline, CDR1 is MGHRA, CDR2 YSYEKL. The CDR3 is 15 residues long. CDR3 coding DNA: TGCGCCAGCAGCCAAGTAAACGGAATCAATCAGCCCCAGCATTTT. It yields the protein CASSQVNGINQPQHF.

This clone appeared a single time. This sequence joins TRBV19 and TRBJ2-7; maybe TRBD1 (5 bases). CDR1 and CDR2 from the germline V gene are LNHDA and SQIVND (reference sequence). The ends were cut back, 3 bases at V and 0 bases at J, with 12 bases in the middle. This CDR3 comprises 15 residues. The CDR3 protein is CASSIGREVSYEQYF. In nucleotides, the CDR3 is TGTGCCAGTAGTATCGGCAGGGAAGTCTCCTACGAGCAGTACTTC.

Details on this clone: Other nucleotide sequences in the sample specify the same CDR3. This chain connects TRBV4-1 to TRBJ2-1, with 9 bases aligning to TRBD2. This CDR3 has 15 amino acids. Per germline, CDR1 MGHRA and CDR2 YSYEKL. The ends lost 1 base at V and 2 bases at J; junction bases unmatched: 0. CDR3 DNA: TGCGCCAGCAGCCAAGGACTAGCGGCCTACAATGAGCAGTTCTTC. This sequence encodes CASSQGLAAYNEQFF.

The CDR3 region has the DNA TGTGCCAGCAGTGAACCTACATGGAGGGGAAGTGAAAAACTGTTTTTT. This codes for CASSEPTWRGSEKLFF. This rearrangement joins TRBV6-1 to TRBJ1-4; tentative D call: TRBD1 (5 bases). Germline V gives CDR1 MNHNS, CDR2 SASEGT. The CDR3 has 16 residues. Trimming took off 2 bases at V and 7 bases at J, with 17 bases between the two ends.

About this clone: The sample has other DNA sequences that encode this CDR3 too. The chain recombines TRBV27 with TRBJ1-2, with D tentatively TRBD1 (5 bases). V shed 3 bases and J shed 5 bases, with 10 bases lying between them. CDR3 length: 13 residues. Germline V lookup: CDR1 MNHEY, CDR2 SMNVEV (reference sequence). CDR3 DNA: TGTGCCAGCAGTTTTGGGACGGCTTATGGCTACACCTTC. Its translation is CASSFGTAYGYTF.

The chain employs TRBV6-5 and TRBJ2-2, with 8 nucleotides matching TRBD1. This CDR3 has 14 amino acids. With V trimmed by 2 bases and J by 7 bases, 3 bases remained unmatched. CDR1 is MNHEY, CDR2 SVGAGI, per germline. The DNA for the CDR3 is TGTGCCAGCAGTTACGGGACAGGCGGCGGGGAGCTGTTTTTT. Translated: CASSYGTGGGELFF.

The rearrangement joins TRBV2 to TRBJ2-7, with D perhaps matching TRBD1 (5 bases). CDR1 and CDR2 from the germline V gene are SNHLY and FYNNEI. Deletions cut 6 bases from V and 6 bases from J, with 18 bases between. The length of the CDR3 is 14 residues. CDR3 protein: CASRPDTALVEQYF. CDR3 in DNA: TGTGCCAGCAGACCGGACACGGCCCTTGTCGAGCAGTACTTC. The whole variable domain, remainder taken from reference TRBV2 and TRBJ2-7, is EPEVTQTPSHQVTQMGQEVILRCVPISNHLYFYWYRQILGQKVEFLVSFYNNEISEKSEIFDDQFSVERPDGSNFTLKIRSTKLEDSAMYFCASRPDTALVEQYFGPGTRLTVT.

The CDR3 DNA reads as TGTGCCAGCAGGGACAGGGGAGACTACGAGCAGTACTTC. Encoded protein: CASRDRGDYEQYF. The V call is TRBV6-1, the J call TRBJ2-7, with 9 bases identical to TRBD1. There are 13 residues in the CDR3. J was trimmed by 3 bases and V by 6 bases; bases with no gene match: 3. Looked up from germline, CDR1 is MNHNS and CDR2 is SASEGT.

This chain uses TRBV9 with TRBJ2-5; TRBD2 matches at 12 bases. The V and J ends lost 4 bases and 5 bases, in that order; junction bases with no gene match: 9. The V gene's germline CDR1 is SGDLS and CDR2 YYNGEE. The CDR3 length is 16 residues. The DNA of the CDR3 is TGTGCCAGCAGCACAGGACTAGCGGGATTGCGTGAGACCCAGTACTTC. Its protein is CASSTGLAGLRETQYF.

This clone was seen just once. V is TRBV9 and J is TRBJ2-7; 7 positions agree with TRBD1. The V gene's germline CDR1 is SGDLS and CDR2 YYNGEE. V shed 1 base, J shed 3 bases, and the junction held 7 bases outside the gene matches. The CDR3 sequence is 15 residues long. DNA for the CDR3: TGTGCCAGCAGCGTAAGTACGGGACAGAGCTACGAGCAGTACTTC. This encodes CASSVSTGQSYEQYF.

V and J are TRBV5-6 and TRBJ1-2; D is perhaps TRBD1 (5 bases). V lost 2 bases and J lost 2, with 16 bases in between. Per the germline V gene, CDR1 is SGHDT and CDR2 is YYEEEE. There are 16 residues in the CDR3. Here the CDR3 reads CASSFGLGGSNYGYTF. The DNA for the CDR3 is TGTGCCAGCAGCTTCGGTTTGGGGGGTTCAAACTATGGCTACACCTTC.

The chain has TRBV2 and TRBJ2-7, with D uncertain. V dropped 10 bases and J dropped 0 bases, with 13 bases sitting between them. The CDR3 length is 13 residues. CDR1 and CDR2 (germline): SNHLY, FYNNEI. CDR3 amino acids: CAKQTTSSYEQYF. The CDR3 nucleotides are TGTGCCAAGCAGACCACAAGCTCCTACGAGCAGTACTTC.

The chain joins TRBV2 to TRBJ2-1; D might be TRBD2 (5 bases). The V and J ends lost 5 bases and 8 bases respectively, with 25 bases between them. The CDR3 extends over 17 amino acids. Germline V gene lookup returns CDR1 SNHLY and CDR2 FYNNEI. Written as DNA, the CDR3 is TGTGCCAGCAGTCGGTTCGTAGGAGAGGGTAGGGTCGATGAGCAGTTCTTC. Encoded protein: CASSRFVGEGRVDEQFF.

This chain joins TRBV4-1 and TRBJ2-1; no firm D call. Germline assignment: CDR1 MGHRA and CDR2 YSYEKL. V was clipped by 6 bases and J by 0 bases, with 15 bases between them. The CDR3 consists of 16 residues. CDR3 nucleotides: TGCGCCAGCAGTCCCCCTACCGGAAGCTCCTACAATGAGCAGTTCTTC. Translating it yields CASSPPTGSSYNEQFF.

This sequence joins TRBV5-1 and TRBJ2-7; D is unresolved. From germline, CDR1 is SGHRS and CDR2 YFSETQ. This CDR3 region has 13 residues. V gave up 4 bases and J gave up 3 bases, with 11 bases separating them. The CDR3, as DNA: TGCGCCAGCAGCCTACAGACCGACTACGAGCAGTACTTC. Translating gives CASSLQTDYEQYF.

The chain recombines TRBV27 with TRBJ2-3, with D uncertain. Germline V gene sequence: CDR1 MNHEY, CDR2 SMNVEV (reference sequence). The CDR3 has 16 amino acids. Trimming removed 4 bases at V and 3 bases at J, with 17 bases between. The CDR3: CASSWKAGHETDTQYF. CDR3 nucleotides: TGTGCCAGCAGTTGGAAAGCAGGTCATGAAACAGATACGCAGTATTTT.

The chain recombines TRBV9 with TRBJ2-7, with 7 bases identical to TRBD1. Germline CDR1 and CDR2: SGDLS and YYNGEE. The CDR3 extends over 15 amino acids. J gave up 5 bases and V 0 bases, and 8 bases lay outside the gene matches. This chain's CDR3 is CASSVAGQWGDEQYF. In nucleotides, the CDR3 is TGTGCCAGCAGCGTAGCGGGACAGTGGGGCGACGAGCAGTACTTC.

The J gene is TRBJ2-3, the V gene TRBV5-6, with D unresolved. The germline gives CDR1 SGHDT, CDR2 YYEEEE. There are 12 residues in the CDR3. V lost 0 bases and J 9 bases, leaving 8 bases between the germline ends. In DNA, the CDR3 is TGTGCCAGCAGCTTGGATTGGGAAACGCAGTATTTT. It codes for CASSLDWETQYF.

Only a few counts were recorded for this clone. The rearrangement uses TRBV11-1 and TRBJ1-6, with D possibly TRBD1 on 6 matching bases. The CDR3 loop spans 14 amino acids. Trimming took off 1 base at V and 10 bases at J, with 11 bases between the two ends. Germline CDR1 is SGHAT and CDR2 is FQDESV (reference sequence). This CDR3 reads CASSLVGGGSPLHF. The CDR3 region has the DNA TGTGCCAGCAGCTTAGTGGGCGGGGGCTCACCCCTCCACTTT. Combining the CDR3 with reference TRBV11-1 and TRBJ1-6 gives the whole variable domain EAEVAQSPRYKITEKSQAVAFWCDPISGHATLYWYRQILGQGPELLVQFQDESVVDDSQLPKDRFSAERLKGVDSTLKIQPAELGDSAMYLCASSLVGGGSPLHFGNGTRLTVT.